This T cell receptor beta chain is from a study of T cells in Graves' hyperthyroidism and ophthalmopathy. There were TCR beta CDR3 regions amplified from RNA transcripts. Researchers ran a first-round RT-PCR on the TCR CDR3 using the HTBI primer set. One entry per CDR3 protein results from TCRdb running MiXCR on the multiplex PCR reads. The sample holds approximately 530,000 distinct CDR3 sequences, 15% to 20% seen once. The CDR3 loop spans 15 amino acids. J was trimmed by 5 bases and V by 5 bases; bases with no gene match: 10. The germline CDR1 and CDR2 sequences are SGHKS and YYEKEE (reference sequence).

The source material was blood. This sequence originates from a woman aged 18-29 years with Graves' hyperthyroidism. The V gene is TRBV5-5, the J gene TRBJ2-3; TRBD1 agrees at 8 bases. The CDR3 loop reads CASSVTGGIGDTQYF. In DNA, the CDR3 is TGTGCCAGCAGTGTCACAGGGGGAATCGGAGATACGCAGTATTTT.